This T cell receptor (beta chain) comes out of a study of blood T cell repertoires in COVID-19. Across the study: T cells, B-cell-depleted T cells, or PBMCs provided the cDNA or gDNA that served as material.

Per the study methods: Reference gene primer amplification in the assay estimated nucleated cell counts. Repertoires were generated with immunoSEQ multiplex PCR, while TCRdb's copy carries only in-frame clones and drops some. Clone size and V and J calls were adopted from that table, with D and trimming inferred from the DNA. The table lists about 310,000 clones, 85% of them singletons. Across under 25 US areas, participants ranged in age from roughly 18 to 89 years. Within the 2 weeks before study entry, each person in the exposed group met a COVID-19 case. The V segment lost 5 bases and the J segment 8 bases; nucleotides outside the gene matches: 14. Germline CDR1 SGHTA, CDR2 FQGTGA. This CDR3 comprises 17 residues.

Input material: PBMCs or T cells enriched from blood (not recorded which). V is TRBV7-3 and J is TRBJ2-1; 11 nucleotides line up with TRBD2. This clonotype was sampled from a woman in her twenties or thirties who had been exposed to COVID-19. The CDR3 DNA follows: TGTGCCAGCAGCCCTTGGCCTAGCGGGGGGCCCCAGGATGAGCAGTTCTTC. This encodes CASSPWPSGGPQDEQFF.